The clone carrying this T cell receptor (beta chain) was counted between two and nine times. Its antigen is not identified. The data stem from a study of T cells after yellow fever vaccination. Study overall: With SMART-Seq v4 Ultra Low Input, the fractions containing low cell numbers were prepared.

Template-switching 5'RACE yielded the TCR cDNA; a universal primer site and UMIs were added in the process. Each CDR3 protein gets one entry after TCRdb re-called the 5' RACE reads with MiXCR. The sample yields about 75,000 distinct CDR3 sequences, roughly 7% seen once. Study findings and constraints: A large majority of primary-vaccination clones showed up again after the booster (96% CD4, 88% CD8). Overlap between CD4 and CD8 compartments was detected for a small share of clonotypes.

This clonotype was sampled from a man aged 18-30 years who received the YFV17D yellow fever vaccine. The sequencing used CD8+ T cells sorted from PBMCs, collected 9 to 10 days after the first yellow fever vaccination.

CDR3 bases: TGTGCCAGCAGCTTACGGACGGCGGACCATTCACCCCTCCACTTT. It translates to CASSLRTADHSPLHF. V and J are TRBV7-6 and TRBJ1-6; unclear D gene. Trimming took off 2 bases at V and 8 bases at J, with 13 bases between the two ends. CDR3 length: 15 amino acids. Germline-derived CDR1 and CDR2 are SGHVS and FNYEAQ.